The clone carrying this T cell receptor beta chain was picked up a small number of times. CDR1 and CDR2 from the germline V gene are LNHNV and YYDKDF (reference sequence). The CDR3 is 17 amino acids. The V gene lost 1 base and the J gene lost 5 bases, with 17 bases spanning the gap. Amplification used 60 Vbeta primers and 13 Jbeta primers. Using immunoSEQ multiplex PCR, the repertoire was profiled, and TCRdb retains in-frame clones only, with some absent. The sample shows about 140,000 clones, around 77% of them seen only once. Each donor was healthy, and each was a bone marrow donor. Donors sampled were nominally healthy, though unrecorded immune exposures were likely. This sample is part of a study of cytomegalovirus exposure and HLA in healthy donors.

The source material was PBMCs. The TCR originated in a woman aged 45-65 years in good health and CMV-seronegative. This rearrangement joins TRBV15 to TRBJ2-2, with a possible D match to TRBD2 (5 bases). The CDR3 bases are TGTGCCACCAGCAGAGGGGCGCACAGAGGCGGGACCGGGGAGCTGTTTTTT. Its protein is CATSRGAHRGGTGELFF. The complete variable domain, with remaining parts taken from reference TRBV15 and TRBJ2-2, reads DAMVIQNPRYQVTQFGKPVTLSCSQTLNHNVMYWYQQKSSQAPKLLFHYYDKDFNNEADTPDNFQSRRPNTSFCFLDIRSPGLGDTAMYLCATSRGAHRGGTGELFFGEGSRLTVL.